Following are 17 T cell receptor beta chains from one sample sequenced in a study of identical twins. TCRdb used MiXCR to reprocess the 5' RACE reads, holding one entry per CDR3 protein. The table shows under 800,000 distinct CDR3 sequences, with approximately 22% occurring only once. This same sample was also part of a study on T cells expressing NK-cell markers.

Material: PBMCs. These receptors all stem from a young woman in good health.

This clonotype has just a few counts. The V call is TRBV5-6, the J call TRBJ2-7, with D maybe TRBD1 (6 bases). V was pared by 0 bases and J by 3 bases, with 13 bases between. The germline V gene encodes CDR1 SGHDT and CDR2 YYEEEE. The CDR3 has 15 amino acids. CDR3 in amino acids: CASSLGGQRGYEQYF. DNA of the CDR3: TGTGCCAGCAGCTTGGGGGGGCAGAGGGGCTACGAGCAGTACTTC.

This clonotype was observed a few times. The chain recombines TRBV18 with TRBJ1-4; 7 positions agree with TRBD1. The germline gives CDR1 KGHSH, CDR2 LQKENI. The CDR3 loop spans 14 amino acids. The V gene end was trimmed by 3 bases and the J gene end by 7 bases; junction bases not matched to a gene: 5. Here the CDR3 reads CASSPTGNGEKLFF. For the CDR3, the DNA is TGTGCCAGCTCACCGACAGGGAACGGTGAAAAACTGTTTTTT.

The chain uses TRBV12-3 or TRBV12-4 and TRBJ1-3; D may be TRBD1 (5 bases). The CDR3 length is 16 residues. V was clipped by 5 bases and J by 0 bases, with 14 bases between them. The CDR3 sequence is CASSITTASSGNTIYF. CDR3 DNA: TGTGCCAGCAGTATAACGACAGCCTCCTCTGGAAACACCATATATTTT.

This clonotype has just a few counts. The chain is built from TRBV20-1 and TRBJ2-3, with TRBD2 matching 8 bases. V was pared by 6 bases and J by 3 bases, with 11 bases of the junction left unmatched. Germline CDR1 DFQATT, CDR2 SNEGSKA (reference sequence). CDR3 length equals 15 residues. The CDR3 sequence is CSALPPSGRTDTQYF. Here the CDR3 DNA reads TGCAGTGCCCTCCCCCCTAGCGGGCGAACAGATACGCAGTATTTT.

The chain is built from TRBV7-2 and TRBJ1-2; 7 bases line up with TRBD1. The J segment lost 5 bases and the V segment lost 5 bases, leaving 11 bases of the junction unmatched. From germline, CDR1 is SGHTA and CDR2 FQGNSA. The CDR3 spans 15 residues. The CDR3 nucleotides are TGTGCCAGCAGCGACGACAGGGACGGAGGATATGGCTACACCTTC. Translation gives CASSDDRDGGYGYTF.

This clonotype was counted between two and nine times. This chain joins TRBV6-1 and TRBJ2-7; D is uncertain. V was pared by 6 bases and J by 0 bases, with 12 bases between. The germline gives CDR1 MNHNS, CDR2 SASEGT. This CDR3 is built from 14 residues. CDR3 coding DNA: TGTGCCAGCAGCCTCCGTTCGACCTCCTACGAGCAGTACTTC. Amino acids: CASSLRSTSYEQYF.

This clonotype appeared a few times. The V call is TRBV7-9, the J call TRBJ2-2; the match to TRBD2 covers 7 bases. This CDR3 contains 15 residues. Germline V CDR1 and CDR2: SEHNR, FQNEAQ (reference sequence). V was pared by 6 bases and J by 7 bases, with 11 bases of the junction left unmatched. Here the CDR3 reads CASSLARGRVGELFF. The CDR3 region has the DNA TGTGCCAGCAGTTTGGCTCGCGGGAGAGTCGGGGAGCTGTTTTTT.

The V and J genes are TRBV4-3 and TRBJ2-2; no reliable D call. CDR3 length equals 15 residues. Trimming left V 1 base short and J 6 bases short, with 12 bases between. The germline gives CDR1 LGHNA, CDR2 YSLEER. The CDR3 nucleotides are TGCGCCAGCAGCCAAGGATCATGGGCTCCCGGGGAGCTGTTTTTT. This gives the protein CASSQGSWAPGELFF.

This sequence joins TRBV9 and TRBJ2-2; 8 bases match TRBD1. The CDR3 extends over 14 amino acids. V dropped 4 bases and J dropped 5; count of bases not matched to a gene: 4. CDR1 is SGDLS, CDR2 YYNGEE, per germline. This chain's CDR3 is CASSINRGTGELFF. CDR3 in DNA: TGTGCCAGCAGCATCAACAGGGGGACCGGGGAGCTGTTTTTT.

The gene calls are TRBV20-1 and TRBJ1-5; TRBD1 is a possible D gene (5 bases). V dropped 3 bases and J dropped 6 bases, with 15 bases sitting between them. CDR3 size: 14 residues. From germline, CDR1 is DFQATT and CDR2 SNEGSKA (reference sequence). In DNA form, the CDR3 reads TGCAGTGCTAGTAAGCAAGGGACGGGTCAGCCCCAGCATTTT. Translation: CSASKQGTGQPQHF.

This clonotype was seen a few times. The chain carries TRBV20-1 and TRBJ2-5; 7 bases are a match to TRBD1. Germline V gives CDR1 DFQATT, CDR2 SNEGSKA (reference sequence). The CDR3 covers 12 residues. Unmatched junction bases numbered 2, after V lost 5 bases and J lost 2 bases. CDR3 DNA sequence: TGCAGTGCTTTCAGGGGGCAAGAGACCCAGTACTTC. Translated: CSAFRGQETQYF.

This clonotype has a handful of counts. The chain recombines TRBV5-1 with TRBJ2-3, with TRBD1 matching over 7 bases. The length of the CDR3 is 15 residues. Germline assignment: CDR1 SGHRS and CDR2 YFSETQ. The junction had 5 bases not matched to a gene; V was cut back by 4 bases and J by 0 bases. The CDR3 region is CASSQTGWSTDTQYF. The CDR3 DNA reads as TGCGCCAGCAGCCAGACAGGGTGGAGCACAGATACGCAGTATTTT.

This clonotype was seen more than once but under ten times. The gene calls are TRBV6-5 and TRBJ2-7; D is ambiguous. The CDR3 covers 14 residues. Germline V lookup: CDR1 MNHEY, CDR2 SVGAGI. Trimming pared 0 bases from V and 2 bases from J, leaving 8 bases between. The CDR3 here is CASSYSRFTYEQYF. The CDR3, as DNA: TGTGCCAGCAGTTACTCAAGGTTTACCTACGAGCAGTACTTC.

J is TRBJ2-4 and V is TRBV11-2; 10 bases fit TRBD2. V shed 1 base, J shed 6 bases, and the junction held 21 bases outside the gene matches. The CDR3 has 21 amino acids. CDR1 is SGHAT, CDR2 FQNNGV, per germline. CDR3 loop: CASSLVVRANLLAGEANIQYF. The CDR3 nucleotides read TGTGCCAGCAGCTTAGTAGTGCGGGCTAACCTCCTAGCGGGAGAGGCAAACATTCAGTACTTC.

This clonotype has only a few counts. V and J are TRBV9 and TRBJ2-5, with D perhaps matching TRBD1 or TRBD2 (6 bases each). The CDR3 extends over 16 amino acids. The ends were cut back, 4 bases at V and 5 bases at J, with 21 bases in the middle. From germline, CDR1 is SGDLS and CDR2 YYNGEE. The CDR3 DNA is TGTGCCAGCAGCCCGGAGGTAGGGGGGTATGGCGAGACCCAGTACTTC. Residues: CASSPEVGGYGETQYF.

A few counts support this clonotype. The junction does not match germline at one end; this may be a read error. The chain links TRBV12-3 or TRBV12-4 to TRBJ2-5; 9 bases match TRBD2. This CDR3 is built from 17 residues. DNA of the CDR3: TGTGCCAGCAGCTTAGGGACTAGCTCACCGCGAGGGGAGACCCAGTACTTC. Protein sequence: CASSLGTSSPRGETQYF.

The chain has TRBV6-5 and TRBJ2-3; D may be TRBD2 (5 bases). V lost 2 bases and J 1 base, leaving 13 bases between the germline ends. Germline CDR1 and CDR2: MNHEY and SVGAGI. CDR3 length equals 16 residues. CDR3 residues: CASSYGSGPRTDTQYF. In DNA, the CDR3 is TGTGCCAGCAGTTACGGGAGCGGTCCCCGCACAGATACGCAGTATTTT.